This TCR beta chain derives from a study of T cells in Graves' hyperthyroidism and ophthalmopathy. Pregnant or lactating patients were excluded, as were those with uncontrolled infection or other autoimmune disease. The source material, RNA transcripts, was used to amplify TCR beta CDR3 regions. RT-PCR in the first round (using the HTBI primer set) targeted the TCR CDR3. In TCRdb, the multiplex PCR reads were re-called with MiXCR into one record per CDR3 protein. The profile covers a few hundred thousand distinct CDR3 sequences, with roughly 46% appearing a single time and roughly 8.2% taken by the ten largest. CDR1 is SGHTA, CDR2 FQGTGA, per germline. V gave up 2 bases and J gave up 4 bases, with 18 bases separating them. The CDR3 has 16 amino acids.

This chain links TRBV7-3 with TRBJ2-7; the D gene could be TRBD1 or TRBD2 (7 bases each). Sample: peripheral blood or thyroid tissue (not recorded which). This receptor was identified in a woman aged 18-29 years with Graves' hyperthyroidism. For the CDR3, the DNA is TGTGCCAGCAGCTTAGGGGGAGGGGGCCAGCGATACGAGCAGTACTTC. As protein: CASSLGGGGQRYEQYF.